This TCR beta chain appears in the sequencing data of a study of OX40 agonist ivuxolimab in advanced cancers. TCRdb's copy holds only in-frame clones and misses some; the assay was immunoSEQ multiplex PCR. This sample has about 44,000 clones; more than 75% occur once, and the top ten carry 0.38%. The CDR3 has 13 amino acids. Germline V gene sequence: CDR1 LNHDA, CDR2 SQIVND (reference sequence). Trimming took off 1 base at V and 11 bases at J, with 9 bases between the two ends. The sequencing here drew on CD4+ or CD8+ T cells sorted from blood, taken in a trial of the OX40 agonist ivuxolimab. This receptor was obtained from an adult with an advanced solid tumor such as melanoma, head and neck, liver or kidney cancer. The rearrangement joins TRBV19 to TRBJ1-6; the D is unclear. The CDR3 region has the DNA TGTGCCAGTAGTATAGGGTACAGAACACCCCTCCACTTT. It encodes CASSIGYRTPLHF. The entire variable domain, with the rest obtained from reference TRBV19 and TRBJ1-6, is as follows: DGGITQSPKYLFRKEGQNVTLSCEQNLNHDAMYWYRQDPGQGLRLIYYSQIVNDFQKGDIAEGYSVSREKKESFPLTVTSAQKNPTAFYLCASSIGYRTPLHFGNGTRLTVT.